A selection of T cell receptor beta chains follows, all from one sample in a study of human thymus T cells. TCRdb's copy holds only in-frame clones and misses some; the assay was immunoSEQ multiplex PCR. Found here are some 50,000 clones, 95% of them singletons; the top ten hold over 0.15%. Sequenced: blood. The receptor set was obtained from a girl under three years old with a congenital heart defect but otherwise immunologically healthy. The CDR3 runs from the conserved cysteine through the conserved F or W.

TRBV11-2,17,CASSALSGTGLFLAQYF
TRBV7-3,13,CASSFSVNTEAFF
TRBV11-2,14,CASSMGLGPGELFF
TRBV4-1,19,CASSQDLWEANQAGNTIYF
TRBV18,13,CASSPDGNYGYTF
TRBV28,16,CASSPMSGRILNIQYF
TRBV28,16,CASSPGLAGVLYEQFF
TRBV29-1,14,CSVGLAGIYNEQFF
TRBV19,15,CASSMVGAGVGEQYF
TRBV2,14,CASRGELLRRWQFF
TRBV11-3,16,CASSLGGAYRASEQFF
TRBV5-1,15,CASSFARQTYNEQFF
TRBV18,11,CASSSKETQYF
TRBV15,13,CATSSRWGETQYF
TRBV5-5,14,CASSLEPSHNEQFF
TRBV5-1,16,CASSKTAGGVYNEQFF
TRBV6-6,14,CASNRGGGWSGYTF
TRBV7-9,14,CASSQGVGAYEQYF
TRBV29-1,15,CSVEGTQGTNTEAFF
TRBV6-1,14,CASIQDRAHYEQYF
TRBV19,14,CASSTVLVVTEAFF
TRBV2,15,CASSLPRDFPYEQYF
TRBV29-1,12,CSVANFYNEQFF
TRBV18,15,CASSPPMGQNYGYTF
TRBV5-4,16,CASSLGRERLYNEQFF
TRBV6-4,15,CASSEGAGTINEQFF
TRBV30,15,CAWTDRTGSLYGYTF
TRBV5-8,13,CASSFGGHYEQYF
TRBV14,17,CASSPGQGPLANYGYTF
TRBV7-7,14,CASSSTSNTDTQYF
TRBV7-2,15,CASSPDRGRQETQYF
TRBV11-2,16,CASSPRTSGGKNIQYF
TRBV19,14,CASALAGDSYEQYF
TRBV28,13,CASRPPSTDTQYF
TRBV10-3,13,CAIGGRAYNEQFF
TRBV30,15,CAWTSGNRDDNEQFF
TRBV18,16,CASSPPVGGGRYEQYF
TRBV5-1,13,CASSSRGLNEQFF
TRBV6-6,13,CASSYCPCYGYTF
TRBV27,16,CASSYFDRPNTGELFF
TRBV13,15,CASSSRDRGYNEQFF
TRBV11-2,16,CASSLVGARGTDTQYF
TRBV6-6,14,CASSYSRGTYEQYF
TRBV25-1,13,CASSMGPNTEAFF
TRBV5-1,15,CASSKRLAGDNEQFF
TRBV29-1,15,CSVATTRISYNEQFF
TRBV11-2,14,CASSLRLWADTQYF
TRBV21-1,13,CASSIQGHQPQHF
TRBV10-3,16,CAISAGLAGGLETQYF
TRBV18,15,CASSPEPPVQSGYTF
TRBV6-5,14,CASRRTLNPNEQFF
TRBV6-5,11,CASRGAGELFF
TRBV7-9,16,CASSLSPGQGVYEQYF
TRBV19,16,CASSTTTSLASYEQYF